This T cell receptor beta chain was recovered during a study of T-cell reconstitution after alpha-beta-depleted transplantation in children. This clonotype was recorded at least ten times. This CDR3 spans 12 amino acids. V gave up 5 bases and J gave up 12 bases; unmatched junction bases: 6. Germline loops: CDR1 MNHEY, CDR2 SMNVEV (reference sequence). Unique molecular identifiers were incorporated when the TCRbeta library was constructed. TCRdb reprocessed the PCR reads via MiXCR and lists one record per CDR3 protein. Of more than 150,000 distinct CDR3 sequences listed, approximately 14% are singletons.

V is TRBV27 and J is TRBJ2-1; 8 nucleotides agree with TRBD2. This receptor was identified in a human donor who donated a stem cell graft to a child with acute lymphoblastic leukemia. Sequenced material: PBMCs from the stem cell graft donor, taken from the stem cell graft. The CDR3 nucleotides are TGTGCCAGCAGTCCTACCCGGGAGGGGCAGTTCTTC. It yields the protein CASSPTREGQFF.